This T cell receptor beta chain was sequenced during a study of blood T cells in healthy people across ages. Study results and caveats: Higher diversity, along with more naive CD4+ cells, distinguished long-lived donors from aged donors. Diversity estimates from one million T cells were considered underestimates. The fall in TCR beta diversity per million T cells was roughly linear with age.

The authors ran a second PCR of 7 to 11 cycles using a sample-barcoded 5' primer and a J-beta primer mix. TCRdb reanalysed the 5' RACE reads using MiXCR and keeps one entry per CDR3 protein. The table includes about 1.5 million distinct CDR3 sequences, roughly two fifths detected once. This clonotype was recorded only once. What it binds is unknown. The junction and the germline gene differ at one end; a read error may be behind it. The CDR3 contains 13 residues. CDR1 is SQVTM and CDR2 is ANQGSEA in the germline V gene. The receptor comes from a woman aged 18-29 years in good health. The source material was blood. The chain combines TRBV29-1 with TRBJ2-4; no clear D. The closer fit of TRBJ2-7 to the DNA end suggests the J call may be wrong. The CDR3 is CGVAVRSPYEQYF. The CDR3, as DNA: TGCGGCGTGGCTGTTCGTTCGCCCTACGAGCAGTACTTC.